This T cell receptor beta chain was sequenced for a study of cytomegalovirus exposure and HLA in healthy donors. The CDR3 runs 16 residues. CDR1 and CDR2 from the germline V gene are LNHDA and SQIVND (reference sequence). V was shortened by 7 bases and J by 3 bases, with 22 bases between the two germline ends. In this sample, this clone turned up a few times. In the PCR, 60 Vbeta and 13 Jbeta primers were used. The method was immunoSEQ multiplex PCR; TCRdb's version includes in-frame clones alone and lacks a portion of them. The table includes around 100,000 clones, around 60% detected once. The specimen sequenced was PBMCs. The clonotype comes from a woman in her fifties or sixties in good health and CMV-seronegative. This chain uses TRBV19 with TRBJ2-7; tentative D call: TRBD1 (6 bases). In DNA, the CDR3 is TGTGCCAGTACCCACCCCCGAGGGGACATCTACTACGAGCAGTACTTC. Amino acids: CASTHPRGDIYYEQYF.